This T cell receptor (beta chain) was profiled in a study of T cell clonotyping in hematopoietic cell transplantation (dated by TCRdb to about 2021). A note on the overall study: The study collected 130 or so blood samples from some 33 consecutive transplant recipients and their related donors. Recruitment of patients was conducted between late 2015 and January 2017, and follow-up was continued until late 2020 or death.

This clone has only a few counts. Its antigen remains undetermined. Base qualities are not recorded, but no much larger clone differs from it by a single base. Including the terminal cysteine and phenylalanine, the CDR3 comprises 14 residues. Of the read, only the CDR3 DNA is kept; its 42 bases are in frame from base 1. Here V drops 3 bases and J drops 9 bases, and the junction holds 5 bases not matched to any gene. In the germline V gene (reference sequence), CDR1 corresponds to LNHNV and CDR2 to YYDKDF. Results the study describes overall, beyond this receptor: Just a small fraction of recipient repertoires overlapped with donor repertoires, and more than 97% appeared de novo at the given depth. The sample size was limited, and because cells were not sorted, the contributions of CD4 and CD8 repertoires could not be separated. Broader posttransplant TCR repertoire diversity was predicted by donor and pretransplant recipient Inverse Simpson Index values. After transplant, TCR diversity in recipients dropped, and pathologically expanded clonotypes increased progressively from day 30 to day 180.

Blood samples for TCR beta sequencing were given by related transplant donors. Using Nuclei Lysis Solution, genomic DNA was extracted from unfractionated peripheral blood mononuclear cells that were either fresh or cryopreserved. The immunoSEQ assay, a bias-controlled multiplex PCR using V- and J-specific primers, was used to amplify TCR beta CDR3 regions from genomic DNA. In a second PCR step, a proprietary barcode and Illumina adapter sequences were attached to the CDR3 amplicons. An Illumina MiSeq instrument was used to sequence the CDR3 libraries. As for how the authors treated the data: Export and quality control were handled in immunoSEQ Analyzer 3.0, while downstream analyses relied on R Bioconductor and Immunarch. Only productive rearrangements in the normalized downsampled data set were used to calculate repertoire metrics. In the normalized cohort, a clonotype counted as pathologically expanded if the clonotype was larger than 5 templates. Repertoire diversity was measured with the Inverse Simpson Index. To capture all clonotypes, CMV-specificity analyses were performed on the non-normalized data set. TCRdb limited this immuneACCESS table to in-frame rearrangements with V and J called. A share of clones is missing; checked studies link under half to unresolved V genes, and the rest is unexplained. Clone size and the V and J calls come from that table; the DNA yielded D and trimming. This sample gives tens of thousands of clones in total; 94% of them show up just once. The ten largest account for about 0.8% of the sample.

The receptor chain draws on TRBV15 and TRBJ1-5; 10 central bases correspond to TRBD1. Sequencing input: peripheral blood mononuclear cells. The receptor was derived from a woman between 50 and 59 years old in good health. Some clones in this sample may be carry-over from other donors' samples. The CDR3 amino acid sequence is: CATSSGQGGLPQHF. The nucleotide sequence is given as TGTGCCACCAGCAGCGGACAGGGGGGACTGCCCCAGCATTTT.